These 14 T cell receptor beta chains came from one sample sequenced in a study of blood T cell repertoires in COVID-19. Using immunoSEQ multiplex PCR, the repertoire was profiled, and TCRdb retains in-frame clones only, with some absent. In the table there are 170,000 or so clones, around 84% of which are singletons. The sample comprised peripheral blood. Every receptor here comes from a man over 45 with active or convalescent COVID-19.

This clone was detected only once. The V and J genes are TRBV18 and TRBJ2-6; a possible D gene is TRBD1 (6 bases). The germline V gene encodes CDR1 KGHSH and CDR2 LQKENI. The V and J ends lost 3 bases and 3 bases respectively, with 12 bases between them. The CDR3 consists of 16 residues. This CDR3 is CASSPQSGVGANVLTF. As DNA, the CDR3 is TGTGCCAGCTCACCCCAGTCAGGGGTTGGGGCCAACGTCCTGACTTTC. Looking up the rest from reference TRBV18 and TRBJ2-6 gives the full variable domain: NAGVMQNPRHLVRRRGQEARLRCSPMKGHSHVYWYRQLPEEGLKFMVYLQKENIIDESGMPKERFSAEFPKEGPSILRIQQVVRGDSAAYFCASSPQSGVGANVLTFGAGSRLTVL.

The chain recombines TRBV3-1 (or the pseudogene TRBV3-2) with TRBJ2-5, with a tentative D call TRBD2 (6 bases). This CDR3 region has 14 residues. V was shortened by 1 base and J by 3 bases, with 9 bases between the two germline ends. CDR1 is LGHDT, CDR2 YNNKEL, per germline (reference sequence). In DNA, the CDR3 is TGTGCCAGCAGCCAAGGCCCGGGGGAAGAGACCCAGTACTTC. As protein: CASSQGPGEETQYF.

This clone showed up just once. The chain recombines TRBV10-2 with TRBJ2-4, with D perhaps matching TRBD2 (5 bases). V lost 4 bases and J lost 8, with 6 bases in between. The CDR3 is made up of 11 amino acids. Germline CDR1 and CDR2: WSHSY and SAAADI. The CDR3 region has the DNA TGCGCCAGCAGTGTGGAGGACATTCAGTACTTC. Its translation: CASSVEDIQYF.

This CDR3 is CASAQLAGINEQFF. CDR3 coding DNA: TGTGCCAGCGCCCAACTAGCGGGGATCAATGAGCAGTTCTTC. This chain connects TRBV27 to TRBJ2-1, with 10 bases aligning to TRBD2. Looked up from germline, CDR1 is MNHEY and CDR2 is SMNVEV (reference sequence). This CDR3 has 14 residues. J gave up 6 bases and V 8 bases, and 7 bases lay outside the gene matches.

The chain links TRBV28 to TRBJ2-3; 9 bases map to TRBD2. The germline V gene has CDR1 MDHEN and CDR2 SYDVKM. Trimming removed 5 bases from V and 5 bases from J; junction bases left unmatched: 11. The CDR3 consists of 16 residues. The CDR3 region has the DNA TGTGCCAGCAGTCCCGGGACTAGCAGACGGCGAGATACGCAGTATTTT. It translates to CASSPGTSRRRDTQYF.

The chain carries TRBV7-2 and TRBJ2-5, with D tentatively TRBD2 (5 bases). The V end lost 5 bases, the J end lost 2 bases, and 9 bases lay between the germline ends. From germline, CDR1 is SGHTA and CDR2 FQGNSA. The CDR3 is made up of 13 amino acids. The CDR3 sequence: CASSRTVQETQYF. The DNA of the CDR3 is TGTGCCAGCAGCCGGACTGTACAAGAGACCCAGTACTTC.

J is TRBJ1-1 and V is TRBV10-3, with D possibly TRBD1 on 6 matching bases. Trimming removed 5 bases at V and 0 bases at J, with 16 bases between. CDR3 length: 16 amino acids. Germline V CDR1 and CDR2: ENHRY, SYGVKD. The CDR3 nucleotides are TGTGCCATCAGTCCCCGAGGGGGGGCCATGAACACTGAAGCTTTCTTT. Its translation is CAISPRGGAMNTEAFF.

This clone was observed once. V is TRBV5-4 and J is TRBJ1-2; 9 bases are a match to TRBD1. V lost 6 bases to trimming and J lost 4 bases; unmatched junction nucleotides: 10. The CDR3 loop spans 15 amino acids. The germline CDR1 and CDR2 sequences are SGHNT and YYREEE (reference sequence). CDR3 sequence reads: CASTHRDRAFYGYTF. The CDR3 nucleotides are TGTGCCAGCACACACCGGGACAGGGCCTTCTATGGCTACACCTTC.

The V gene is TRBV7-2, the J gene TRBJ2-5; possibly TRBD1 for D (5 bases). The germline V and J ends were trimmed by 5 bases and 4 bases, with 17 bases remaining between them. The CDR3 has 15 amino acids. From germline, CDR1 is SGHTA and CDR2 FQGNSA. CDR3 sequence: CASSLLLGRGETQYF. CDR3 coding DNA: TGTGCCAGCAGCCTCCTCTTGGGAAGGGGAGAGACCCAGTACTTC.

The chain joins TRBV18 to TRBJ1-1; 7 nucleotides line up with TRBD1. The CDR3 has 16 residues. V shed 3 bases and J 0 bases; nucleotides not matched to a gene: 7. The germline CDR1 and CDR2 sequences are KGHSH and LQKENI. CDR3 in amino acids: CASSPDRRKMNTEAFF. Written as DNA, the CDR3 is TGTGCCAGCTCACCGGACAGGCGAAAGATGAACACTGAAGCTTTCTTT.

This clone was seen a single time. The chain uses TRBV19 and TRBJ2-2; 7 bases agree with TRBD1. V shed 5 bases and J 0 bases; nucleotides not matched to a gene: 6. There are 16 residues in the CDR3. CDR1 is LNHDA, CDR2 SQIVND, per germline (reference sequence). CDR3 region: CASSAGQAANTGELFF. For the CDR3, the DNA is TGTGCCAGTAGTGCCGGACAGGCCGCGAACACCGGGGAGCTGTTTTTT.

The chain has TRBV14 and TRBJ2-1, with TRBD1 matching 7 bases. With V trimmed by 4 bases and J by 4 bases, 10 bases remained unmatched. The CDR3 covers 16 residues. The V gene's germline CDR1 is SGHDN and CDR2 FVKESK. Here the CDR3 reads CASSRSGGFTYNEQFF. As DNA, the CDR3 is TGTGCCAGCAGCCGGTCAGGGGGTTTTACATACAATGAGCAGTTCTTC.

The chain joins TRBV4-3 to TRBJ1-5, with D possibly being TRBD1 (6 bases). CDR1 and CDR2 (germline): LGHNA, YSLEER. The V end lost 4 bases, the J end lost 3 bases, and 10 bases lay between the germline ends. This CDR3 contains 14 residues. The CDR3: CASSPDRTNQPQHF. The CDR3 region has the DNA TGCGCCAGCAGCCCCGACAGGACCAATCAGCCCCAGCATTTT.

This chain connects TRBV4-2 to TRBJ2-1, with D tentatively TRBD2 (6 bases). Germline-derived CDR1 and CDR2 are LGHNA and YNFKEQ. There are 15 residues in the CDR3. V lost 4 bases and J lost 7, with 17 bases in between. The CDR3 DNA follows: TGTGCCAGCAGCCCCCAACGTGACGGGAGTAATGAGCAGTTCTTC. Its translation is CASSPQRDGSNEQFF.